These 21 T cell receptor beta chains were sequenced from one sample in a study of blood T cell repertoires in COVID-19. TCRdb's copy holds only in-frame clones and misses some; the assay was immunoSEQ multiplex PCR. The sample has a few hundred thousand clones, around 90% seen once. The material sequenced was peripheral blood. These receptors originate from a woman aged 55-69 years with COVID-19, enrolled during active disease.

The chain has TRBV10-1 and TRBJ2-1; D might be TRBD1 (6 bases). Trimming shortened V by 6 bases and J by 0 bases, and 18 bases separated the two germline ends. This CDR3 has 17 residues. The germline V gene has CDR1 WNHNN and CDR2 SYGVQD (reference sequence). The CDR3 reads CASRYKGDDPSYNEQFF. CDR3 bases: TGCGCCAGCAGATATAAGGGGGACGATCCCTCCTACAATGAGCAGTTCTTC.

The chain is built from TRBV5-5 and TRBJ1-3; 8 nucleotides line up with TRBD1. Germline assignment: CDR1 SGHKS and CDR2 YYEKEE (reference sequence). V was clipped by 3 bases and J by 4 bases; unmatched bases: 9. The CDR3 runs 16 residues. CDR3 loop: CASSSVTGGRGNTIYF. The CDR3 coding sequence is TGTGCCAGCAGCTCGGTTACAGGGGGAAGAGGAAACACCATATATTTT. Variable domain in full (rest from reference TRBV5-5 and TRBJ1-3): DAGVTQSPTHLIKTRGQQVTLRCSPISGHKSVSWYQQVLGQGPQFIFQYYEKEERGRGNFPDRFSARQFPNYSSELNVNALLLGDSALYLCASSSVTGGRGNTIYFGEGSWLTVV.

The gene calls are TRBV6-2 or TRBV6-3 and TRBJ2-3; TRBD2 matches 9 bases. There are 16 residues in the CDR3. Germline CDR1 MNHEY, CDR2 SVGEGT. Losses at the gene ends were 6 bases for V and 2 bases for J; bases not matched to a gene: 9. The CDR3 loop is CASSRVASGVTDTQYF. The CDR3 DNA follows: TGTGCCAGCAGCCGCGTCGCTAGCGGGGTCACAGATACGCAGTATTTT.

The rearrangement links TRBV5-1 to TRBJ1-2; D possibly corresponds to TRBD1 (6 bases). V was trimmed by 0 bases and J by 6 bases, leaving 6 bases between them. The germline CDR1 and CDR2 sequences are SGHRS and YFSETQ. The length of the CDR3 is 12 residues. The CDR3 DNA is TGCGCCAGCAGCTTGGACAGGGATGGCTACACCTTC. Its protein product is CASSLDRDGYTF.

The V and J genes are TRBV30 and TRBJ1-1; D not certain. Trimming shortened V by 4 bases and J by 6 bases, and 12 bases separated the two germline ends. There are 12 residues in the CDR3. Germline CDR1 GTSNPN, CDR2 SVGIG (reference sequence). The CDR3 sequence is CAWMAGNPEAFF. The CDR3 coding sequence is TGTGCCTGGATGGCGGGTAATCCTGAAGCTTTCTTT.

The sample holds a few counts of this clone. The gene calls are TRBV6-2 or TRBV6-3 and TRBJ1-1; D is possibly TRBD1 (6 bases). Per the germline V gene, CDR1 is MNHEY and CDR2 is SVGEGT. V lost 6 bases to trimming and J lost 10 bases, with 12 bases between them. The length of the CDR3 is 11 residues. The CDR3, as DNA: TGTGCCAGCAGCCTAGGGACATCAGCTTTCTTT. Translation: CASSLGTSAFF.

This chain links TRBV7-9 with TRBJ2-2; 9 positions agree with TRBD2. Losses at the gene ends were 11 bases for V and 6 bases for J; bases not matched to a gene: 19. This CDR3 comprises 17 residues. CDR1 is SEHNR, CDR2 FQNEAQ, per germline (reference sequence). The DNA of the CDR3 is TGTGCCCAAACCGATTCGGGGCCTAGCGGGGACTCCGGGGAGCTGTTTTTT. Encoded protein: CAQTDSGPSGDSGELFF.

V is TRBV7-2 and J is TRBJ1-5; no clear D gene. This CDR3 is built from 13 residues. V was trimmed by 5 bases and J by 7 bases, leaving 12 bases between them. Germline loops: CDR1 SGHTA, CDR2 FQGNSA. The CDR3 is CASSLLGEQPQHF. CDR3 coding DNA: TGTGCCAGCAGCCTACTGGGCGAGCAGCCCCAGCATTTT. The variable domain in full, with the rest retrieved from reference TRBV7-2 and TRBJ1-5, is GAGVSQSPSNKVTEKGKDVELRCDPISGHTALYWYRQSLGQGLEFLIYFQGNSAPDKSGLPSDRFSAERTGGSVSTLTIQRTQQEDSAVYLCASSLLGEQPQHFGDGTRLSIL.

The genes are TRBV7-2 and TRBJ2-1, with TRBD2 as a possible D gene (5 bases). V was trimmed by 1 base and J by 12 bases, leaving 19 bases between them. Germline values: CDR1 SGHTA, CDR2 FQGNSA. The CDR3 runs 15 residues. CDR3 DNA sequence: TGTGCCAGCAGCTTAGACCCCCTGAGACACGGAGGGCAGTTCTTC. It yields the protein CASSLDPLRHGGQFF.

The chain has TRBV5-6 and TRBJ2-3, with 7 nucleotides matching TRBD1. Trimming took 2 bases from V and 6 from J; bases not matched to a gene: 3. This CDR3 comprises 13 residues. Germline-derived CDR1 and CDR2 are SGHDT and YYEEEE. The CDR3 loop is CASSFGTVDTQYF. In DNA form, the CDR3 reads TGTGCCAGCAGCTTCGGGACAGTTGATACGCAGTATTTT.

The chain links TRBV11-2 to TRBJ1-2; the match to TRBD1 covers 7 bases. Germline CDR1 reads SGHAT; CDR2 reads FQNNGV. The CDR3 consists of 15 residues. V lost 0 bases and J lost 8; bases outside the gene matches: 9. The CDR3 coding sequence is TGTGCCAGCAGCTTAGAGGCAGGGGGAAGAGGGGGCTACACCTTC. This sequence encodes CASSLEAGGRGGYTF.

This chain connects TRBV4-2 to TRBJ2-2, with D perhaps matching TRBD2 (7 bases). Trimming shortened V by 10 bases and J by 1 base, and 22 bases separated the two germline ends. The germline gives CDR1 LGHNA, CDR2 YNFKEQ. This CDR3 comprises 17 residues. CDR3 sequence: CATGGFTSEGNTGELFF. In DNA, the CDR3 is TGTGCCACCGGGGGCTTTACTAGCGAGGGGAACACCGGGGAGCTGTTTTTT.

The CDR3 DNA follows: TGCGCCAGCAGCCAAGAGCCAACGACAGGGAATGAGCAGTTCTTC. Translating it yields CASSQEPTTGNEQFF. This chain connects TRBV4-1 to TRBJ2-1, with 7 bases that match TRBD1. V lost 0 bases and J lost 7; bases outside the gene matches: 6. The CDR3 totals 15 residues. Germline loops: CDR1 MGHRA, CDR2 YSYEKL.

V gene TRBV4-3 combines with J gene TRBJ2-7, with 7 bases aligning to TRBD2. Germline CDR1 reads LGHNA; CDR2 reads YSLEER. Losses at the gene ends were 0 bases for V and 4 bases for J; bases not matched to a gene: 6. The CDR3 consists of 15 residues. The CDR3 loop reads CASSQEAGGIYEQYF. DNA of the CDR3: TGCGCCAGCAGCCAAGAGGCCGGGGGGATATACGAGCAGTACTTC.

This clone was counted once. The chain couples TRBV19 to TRBJ1-2; 7 bases line up with TRBD1. CDR3 size: 13 residues. The germline CDR1 and CDR2 sequences are LNHDA and SQIVND (reference sequence). V lost 7 bases, J lost 3 bases, and 5 bases stayed unmatched. Here the CDR3 DNA reads TGTGCCAGTATCTCGGACAGGTACTATGGCTACACCTTC. Translated: CASISDRYYGYTF.

V gene TRBV3-1 (or the pseudogene TRBV3-2) combines with J gene TRBJ1-1, with D maybe TRBD1 (6 bases). Looked up from germline, CDR1 is LGHDT and CDR2 is YNNKEL (reference sequence). The V end was cut by 3 bases, the J end by 1 base, with 18 bases between. The CDR3 totals 17 residues. CDR3 sequence (DNA): TGTGCCAGCAGCCAGCCTAAGGGGGTGGCGGGGAACACTGAAGCTTTCTTT. It translates to CASSQPKGVAGNTEAFF.

The rearrangement links TRBV3-1 (or the pseudogene TRBV3-2) to TRBJ2-3, with 8 bases aligning to TRBD2. Trimming took 2 bases from V and 4 from J; bases not matched to a gene: 11. Germline V lookup: CDR1 LGHDT, CDR2 YNNKEL (reference sequence). This CDR3 comprises 17 residues. The CDR3: CASSQSPAGEGPDTQYF. CDR3 nucleotide sequence: TGTGCCAGCAGCCAATCTCCAGCGGGGGAGGGCCCAGATACGCAGTATTTT.

This rearrangement joins TRBV15 to TRBJ1-2; D perhaps matches TRBD1 (6 bases). The V end was cut by 3 bases, the J end by 4 bases, with 15 bases between. Germline-derived CDR1 and CDR2 are LNHNV and YYDKDF (reference sequence). This CDR3 contains 15 residues. CDR3 bases: TGTGCCACCAGCAGGACCGGACAGACTCTCTATGGCTACACCTTC. It codes for CATSRTGQTLYGYTF.

V and J are TRBV11-2 and TRBJ1-2; D possibly corresponds to TRBD1 (6 bases). V was clipped by 5 bases and J by 7 bases, with 17 bases between them. The CDR3 consists of 14 residues. CDR1 and CDR2 from the germline V gene are SGHAT and FQNNGV. CDR3 nucleotides: TGTGCCAGCAGCGATCATATTAACAGGGTTGGCTACACCTTC. Translated: CASSDHINRVGYTF.

This sequence joins TRBV4-3 and TRBJ2-1; 9 bases are shared with TRBD2. Unmatched junction bases numbered 18, after V lost 1 base and J lost 2 bases. The CDR3 totals 21 residues. Germline values: CDR1 LGHNA, CDR2 YSLEER. This CDR3 reads CASSQAGALAGLQQTYNEQFF. CDR3 coding DNA: TGCGCCAGCAGCCAAGCCGGTGCCCTAGCGGGGCTGCAGCAAACCTACAATGAGCAGTTCTTC.

CDR3 nucleotides: TGTGCCAGCAGTTACTCGCGTAGCGTGCCCACTGAAGCTTTCTTT. As protein: CASSYSRSVPTEAFF. The chain carries TRBV6-5 and TRBJ1-1; no firm D call. Per the germline V gene, CDR1 is MNHEY and CDR2 is SVGAGI. The CDR3 contains 15 residues. Trimming left V 0 bases short and J 4 bases short, with 12 bases between.